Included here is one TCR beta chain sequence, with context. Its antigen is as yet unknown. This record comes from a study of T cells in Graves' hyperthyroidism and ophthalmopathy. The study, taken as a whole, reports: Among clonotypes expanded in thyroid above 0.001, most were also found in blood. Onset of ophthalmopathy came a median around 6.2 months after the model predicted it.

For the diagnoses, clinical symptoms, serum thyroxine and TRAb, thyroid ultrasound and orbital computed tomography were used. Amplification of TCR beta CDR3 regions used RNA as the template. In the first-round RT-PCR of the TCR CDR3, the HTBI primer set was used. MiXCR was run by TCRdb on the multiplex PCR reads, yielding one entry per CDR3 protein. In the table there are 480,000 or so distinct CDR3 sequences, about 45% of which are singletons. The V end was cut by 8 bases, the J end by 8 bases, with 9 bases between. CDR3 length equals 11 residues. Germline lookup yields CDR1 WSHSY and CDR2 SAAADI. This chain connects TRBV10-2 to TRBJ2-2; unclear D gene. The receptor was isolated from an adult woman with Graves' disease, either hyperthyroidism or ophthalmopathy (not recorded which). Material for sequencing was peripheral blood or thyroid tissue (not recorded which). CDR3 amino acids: CASQNGGELFF. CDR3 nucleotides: TGCGCCAGCCAAAACGGGGGGGAGCTGTTTTTT.